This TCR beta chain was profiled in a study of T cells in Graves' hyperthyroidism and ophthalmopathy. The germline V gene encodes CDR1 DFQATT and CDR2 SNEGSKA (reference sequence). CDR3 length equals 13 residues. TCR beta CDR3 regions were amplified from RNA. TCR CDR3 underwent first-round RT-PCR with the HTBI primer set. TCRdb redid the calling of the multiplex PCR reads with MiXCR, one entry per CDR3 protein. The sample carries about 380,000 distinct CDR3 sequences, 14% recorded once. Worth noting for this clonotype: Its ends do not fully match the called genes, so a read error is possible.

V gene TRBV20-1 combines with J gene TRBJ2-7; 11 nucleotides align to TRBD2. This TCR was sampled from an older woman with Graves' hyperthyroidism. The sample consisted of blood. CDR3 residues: CSATGLAAYEQHF. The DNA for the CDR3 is TGCAGTGCGACGGGACTAGCGGCCTACGAGCAGCACTTC.